This entry describes one T cell receptor beta chain. Antigen specificity is unknown. The data originate from a study of Ad26.COV2.S vaccination and SARS-CoV-2 variants. Study-wide background: The vaccine Ad26.COV2.S was put into the muscle once, or twice with 56 days between.

Findings of the study overall: Vaccine and placebo recipients had comparable breadth of non-spike TCRs. TCR breadth and depth estimates may have understated total T cell responses.

The sample's treatment: 15 to 20 received Ad26.COV2.S at low or high dose, single or two shots; about 5 received placebo; per-sample allocation not given. Sampling took place 63 days after the first vaccine or placebo injection. Some clones are missing from TCRdb's copy, which holds only in-frame ones; the method was immunoSEQ multiplex PCR. Counted here are about 470,000 clones, 90% occurring once; the ten biggest clones make up 4.3%. The sequence derives from a person between 18 and 59 years old who received the Ad26.COV2.S COVID-19 vaccine or a placebo. The input for sequencing was peripheral blood, taken in a trial of Ad26.COV2.S vaccine versus placebo.

Written as DNA, the CDR3 is TGTGCCAGCAGTTTAATGGCGGACAAGGGCACAGATACGCAGTATTTT. This translates into CASSLMADKGTDTQYF. V and J are TRBV27 and TRBJ2-3; a weak D match, TRBD1 (5 bases). There are 16 residues in the CDR3. V gave up 2 bases and J gave up 1 base, with 13 bases separating them. The germline V gene has CDR1 MNHEY and CDR2 SMNVEV (reference sequence).